Following are 19 T cell receptor beta chains from one sample sequenced in a study of blood T cell repertoires in COVID-19. The repertoire was sequenced with immunoSEQ multiplex PCR; TCRdb's copy has only in-frame clones and lacks some. This sample has more than 80,000 clones, with almost 80% found just once. What was sequenced was peripheral blood. The source is a human donor in a cohort sampled during active COVID-19.

The chain joins TRBV11-2 to TRBJ2-1; possibly TRBD1 for D (5 bases). With 5 bases removed from V and 0 bases from J, the gap between germline ends came to 17 bases. CDR3 length: 17 residues. CDR1 is SGHAT, CDR2 FQNNGV, per germline. CDR3 DNA sequence: TGTGCCAGCAGCCATTTATCAGGACAAATCTCCTACAATGAGCAGTTCTTC. Its translation is CASSHLSGQISYNEQFF.

The genes are TRBV11-2 and TRBJ1-1; TRBD1 aligns across 9 bases. The CDR3 runs to 14 residues. Per germline, CDR1 SGHAT and CDR2 FQNNGV. V lost 5 bases, J lost 3 bases, and 4 bases stayed unmatched. Here the CDR3 reads CASSMGQGDTEAFF. The DNA for the CDR3 is TGTGCCAGCAGCATGGGACAGGGCGACACTGAAGCTTTCTTT.

The J gene is TRBJ2-3, the V gene TRBV3-1 (or the pseudogene TRBV3-2); 7 bases are shared with TRBD2. This CDR3 has 16 amino acids. From germline, CDR1 is LGHDT and CDR2 YNNKEL (reference sequence). The V segment lost 1 base and the J segment 1 base; nucleotides outside the gene matches: 5. The CDR3 loop is CASSQGGRERTDTQYF. CDR3 DNA: TGTGCCAGCAGCCAAGGAGGGCGGGAGCGCACAGATACGCAGTATTTT.

This clone showed up just a few times. This chain links TRBV4-1 with TRBJ2-3, with D hard to call. CDR3 length: 16 residues. Germline loops: CDR1 MGHRA, CDR2 YSYEKL. With 0 bases removed from V and 2 bases from J, the gap between germline ends came to 12 bases. The CDR3 DNA follows: TGCGCCAGCAGCCAAGAGCCCGGTTTAACCACAGATACGCAGTATTTT. The encoded protein is CASSQEPGLTTDTQYF.

This clone occurred a few times. The rearrangement uses TRBV5-1 and TRBJ1-6; D may be TRBD1 (6 bases). CDR1 is SGHRS and CDR2 is YFSETQ in the germline V gene. The V end lost 0 bases, the J end lost 17 bases, and 15 bases lay between the germline ends. The CDR3 runs 13 residues. In DNA form, the CDR3 reads TGCGCCAGCAGCTTGGGAACAGGGACCGAGGTCCACTTT. Its translation: CASSLGTGTEVHF. Supplemented by reference TRBV5-1 and TRBJ1-6, the full variable domain reads KAGVTQTPRYLIKTRGQQVTLSCSPISGHRSVSWYQQTPGQGLQFLFEYFSETQRNKGNFPGRFSGRQFSNSRSEMNVSTLELGDSALYLCASSLGTGTEVHFGNGTRLTVT.

CDR3 sequence reads: CASTQGGRNTIYF. The CDR3 nucleotides are TGTGCCAGCACTCAGGGTGGGAGAAACACCATATATTTT. The chain links TRBV25-1 to TRBJ1-3; the D gene is possibly TRBD1 (5 bases). This CDR3 is built from 13 residues. V shed 7 bases and J shed 5 bases, with 12 bases lying between them. Germline V lookup: CDR1 MGHDK, CDR2 SYGVNS.

The chain employs TRBV18 and TRBJ2-5; 7 nucleotides align to TRBD1. The germline gives CDR1 KGHSH, CDR2 LQKENI. The CDR3 is 13 residues long. The V and J ends lost 4 bases and 3 bases, in that order; junction bases with no gene match: 2. CDR3 DNA: TGTGCCAGCTCACAGGGACAGAAAGAGACCCAGTACTTC. It specifies CASSQGQKETQYF.

The CDR3 sequence: CASSPGGGVQDTQYF. The DNA of the CDR3 is TGTGCCAGCTCACCAGGGGGAGGTGTTCAAGATACGCAGTATTTT. The chain uses TRBV18 and TRBJ2-3, with D maybe TRBD2 (6 bases). Germline V gene data show CDR1 as KGHSH and CDR2 as LQKENI. V was shortened by 2 bases and J by 5 bases, with 14 bases between the two germline ends. The CDR3 loop spans 15 amino acids. The full variable domain, with the rest looked up from reference TRBV18 and TRBJ2-3, is NAGVMQNPRHLVRRRGQEARLRCSPMKGHSHVYWYRQLPEEGLKFMVYLQKENIIDESGMPKERFSAEFPKEGPSILRIQQVVRGDSAAYFCASSPGGGVQDTQYFGPGTRLTVL.

The chain is built from TRBV2 and TRBJ1-1; no firm D call. CDR3 size: 14 residues. Germline CDR1 and CDR2: SNHLY and FYNNEI. V was cut by 8 bases and J by 0 bases, with 13 bases left in between. CDR3 DNA sequence: TGTGCCAGCGTTCCACTAGCTGTGAACACTGAAGCTTTCTTT. This gives the protein CASVPLAVNTEAFF.

The chain uses TRBV2 and TRBJ2-7; 9 positions agree with TRBD2. V gave up 6 bases and J gave up 2 bases; unmatched junction bases: 14. The CDR3 length is 17 residues. Germline loops: CDR1 SNHLY, CDR2 FYNNEI. The CDR3 coding sequence is TGTGCCAGCAGAGGGGGGCGCGAGCGGGAGGTTCCCTACGAGCAGTACTTC. It is translated as CASRGGREREVPYEQYF.

This chain uses TRBV24-1 with TRBJ1-5, with 8 bases lining up with TRBD1. This CDR3 is 14 amino acids long. Germline lookup yields CDR1 KGHDR and CDR2 SFDVKD. V was pared by 9 bases and J by 3 bases, with 6 bases of the junction left unmatched. CDR3 region: CATSTGVVNQPQHF. The CDR3, as DNA: TGTGCCACCTCGACAGGGGTCGTCAATCAGCCCCAGCATTTT.

The chain has TRBV28 and TRBJ2-1; TRBD2 matches 8 bases. Germline V CDR1 and CDR2: MDHEN, SYDVKM. CDR3 length equals 14 residues. Germline trimming cut 2 bases from V and 10 bases from J; bases unmatched to any gene: 7. The CDR3 loop is CASSLSAGGIEQFF. DNA of the CDR3: TGTGCCAGCAGTTTAAGTGCGGGAGGAATCGAGCAGTTCTTC.

This clone was detected once. The CDR3 spells CASRGGTGRGTEAFF. The CDR3 coding sequence is TGTGCCAGCAGGGGAGGGACGGGAAGGGGCACTGAAGCTTTCTTT. V gene TRBV11-1 combines with J gene TRBJ1-1, with D maybe TRBD1 (5 bases). The germline V gene has CDR1 SGHAT and CDR2 FQDESV (reference sequence). The CDR3 extends over 15 amino acids. The germline V and J ends were trimmed by 6 bases and 4 bases, with 18 bases remaining between them. The full variable domain, in which reference TRBV11-1 and TRBJ1-1 provide the parts outside the CDR3, is EAEVAQSPRYKITEKSQAVAFWCDPISGHATLYWYRQILGQGPELLVQFQDESVVDDSQLPKDRFSAERLKGVDSTLKIQPAELGDSAMYLCASRGGTGRGTEAFFGQGTRLTVV.

The rearrangement uses TRBV28 and TRBJ1-6; 8 bases agree with TRBD1. The CDR3 runs to 14 residues. The V gene's germline CDR1 is MDHEN and CDR2 SYDVKM. Trimming cost V 5 bases and J 16 bases; bases outside gene matches: 13. DNA of the CDR3: TGTGCCAGCAGTCAACGGGACAGGCGCTCAAGGCTCCACTTT. Its protein is CASSQRDRRSRLHF. The variable domain in full, completed from reference TRBV28 and TRBJ1-6, reads DVKVTQSSRYLVKRTGEKVFLECVQDMDHENMFWYRQDPGLGLRLIYFSYDVKMKEKGDIPEGYSVSREKKERFSLILESASTNQTSMYLCASSQRDRRSRLHFGNGTRLTVT.

The sample holds a few counts of this clone. The CDR3 coding sequence is TGTGCCAGCAGTCCCGGGACAGGAGAAAGGCGGTATGGCTACACCTTC. Translation: CASSPGTGERRYGYTF. This chain uses TRBV27 with TRBJ1-2; 8 bases are a match to TRBD1. CDR3 length equals 16 residues. Germline values: CDR1 MNHEY, CDR2 SMNVEV (reference sequence). V shed 5 bases and J 5 bases; nucleotides not matched to a gene: 13.

The chain carries TRBV18 and TRBJ2-3; 8 bases map to TRBD1. This CDR3 has 18 residues. Unmatched junction bases numbered 12, after V lost 4 bases and J lost 0 bases. In germline, CDR1 is KGHSH, CDR2 LQKENI. For the CDR3, the DNA is TGTGCCAGCTCACAGCAGGGGGCCCTAAGTACTAGCACAGATACGCAGTATTTT. Translating it yields CASSQQGALSTSTDTQYF.

CDR3: CASSERNEQFF. In DNA form, the CDR3 reads TGTGCCAGCAGCGAGCGCAATGAGCAGTTCTTC. This chain uses TRBV7-8 with TRBJ2-1, with unresolved D. The V gene's germline CDR1 is SGHVS and CDR2 FQNEAQ. Trimming removed 5 bases from V and 6 bases from J, with 5 bases in between. CDR3 length equals 11 residues. Full variable domain (rest looked up from reference TRBV7-8 and TRBJ2-1): GAGVSQSPRYKVAKRGQDVALRCDPISGHVSLFWYQQALGQGPEFLTYFQNEAQLDKSGLPSDRFFAERPEGSVSTLKIQRTQQEDSAVYLCASSERNEQFFGPGTRLTVL.

The chain recombines TRBV3-1 (or the pseudogene TRBV3-2) with TRBJ2-4; weak D call: TRBD2 (7 bases). The V and J ends lost 8 bases and 7 bases respectively, with 15 bases between them. CDR1 is LGHDT, CDR2 YNNKEL, per germline (reference sequence). The CDR3 runs to 13 residues. CDR3 protein: CASGLKGGNIQYF. CDR3 sequence (DNA): TGTGCCAGCGGTTTGAAGGGGGGGAACATTCAGTACTTC.

A single count supports this clone. This chain connects TRBV29-1 to TRBJ2-3, with 11 bases identical to TRBD2. The ends lost 8 bases at V and 6 bases at J; junction bases unmatched: 10. The germline V gene encodes CDR1 SQVTM and CDR2 ANQGSEA. This CDR3 has 14 residues. In nucleotides, the CDR3 is TGCAGCATATCCGGACTAGCGGGTGGGGATACGCAGTATTTT. This sequence encodes CSISGLAGGDTQYF.